The 26 T cell receptor beta chains reported below all come from one sample, sequenced in a study of tumor-infiltrating lymphocytes in primary liver carcinoma. Production of TCR beta cDNA used around 500 ng total RNA together with a constant-region primer. Library construction for TCR beta comprised three nested multiplex PCR rounds performed with slightly modified ARM-PCR. PCR rounds one and two used TRBV1-TRBV30 forward primers with a C-beta reverse primer for approximately 10 cycles each. One entry per CDR3 protein, called by TCRdb with MiXCR from the multiplex PCR reads. The repertoire consists of 330,000 or so distinct CDR3 sequences, with around three fifths occurring once and the leading ten covering under 8.5%. Unsorted whole blood yielded blood RNA, and germline DNA was extracted as well. What was sequenced was peripheral blood. These TCRs come from a man between 40 and 49 years old with primary liver carcinoma and hepatitis B virus infection.

With respect to this clonotype: The junction does not match germline at one end; this may be a read error. The chain has TRBV4-2 and TRBJ2-1; a possible D gene is TRBD2 (6 bases). Per the germline V gene, CDR1 is LGHNA and CDR2 is YNFKEQ. The CDR3 contains 17 residues. CDR3 coding DNA: TGTGCCAGCAACCAAGATCGTAGGCGGGAACCCTACAATGAGCAGTTCTTC. Protein: CASNQDRRREPYNEQFF.

This clonotype has a count of ten or more. The chain is built from TRBV4-3 and TRBJ2-3, with TRBD2 as a possible D gene (6 bases). Germline V gene lookup returns CDR1 LGHNA and CDR2 YSLEER. V gave up 1 base and J gave up 2 bases, with 13 bases separating them. This CDR3 comprises 16 residues. CDR3 sequence reads: CASSQGVAEITDTQYF. Written as DNA, the CDR3 is TGCGCCAGCAGCCAAGGGGTAGCGGAGATCACAGATACGCAGTATTTT.

This clonotype occurred many times. The genes are TRBV6-6 and TRBJ2-1; TRBD2 matches at 8 bases. The CDR3 is 15 amino acids. Trimming took 5 bases from V and 6 from J; bases not matched to a gene: 9. Per the germline V gene, CDR1 is MNHNY and CDR2 is SVGAGI (reference sequence). Written as DNA, the CDR3 is TGTGCCAGCAGTGGACTAGCTGTGAGGACCAATGAGCAGTTCTTC. The encoded protein is CASSGLAVRTNEQFF.

There are many counts of this clonotype. The rearrangement links TRBV6-2 or TRBV6-3 to TRBJ2-1, with a possible D match to TRBD2 (5 bases). CDR1 and CDR2 from the germline V gene are MNHEY and SVGEGT. This CDR3 is built from 12 residues. Trimming stripped 2 bases from V and 10 bases from J, with 9 bases between. Here the CDR3 reads CASSYEGKEQFF. CDR3 coding DNA: TGTGCCAGCAGTTACGAGGGCAAAGAGCAGTTCTTC.

As to this clonotype: The CDR3 ends on some other residue instead of the conserved phenylalanine or tryptophan, so this is likely a read error. V gene TRBV5-4 combines with J gene TRBJ2-6, with 8 bases fitting TRBD2. Germline V gene lookup returns CDR1 SGHNT and CDR2 YYREEE (reference sequence). The CDR3 totals 21 residues. The CDR3, as DNA: TGTGCCAGCAGCTTTGGCTCTTTACTCAGCGGGAGCGTTTCTGGGGACAACGTCCTGACTTTA. Protein sequence: CASSFGSLLSGSVSGDNVLTL.

A note on this clonotype: At one of its ends the junction is not consistent with the germline gene, which may arise from a read error. This rearrangement joins TRBV6-6 to TRBJ2-1; 11 nucleotides match TRBD1. The CDR3 length is 16 residues. CDR1 and CDR2 (germline): MNHNY, SVGAGI (reference sequence). The CDR3 here is CASSYLLDRGRNEQFF. In nucleotides, the CDR3 is TGTGCCAGCAGTTACCTCCTGGACAGGGGGCGAAATGAACAGTTCTTC.

The rearrangement joins TRBV6-1 to TRBJ1-5; D not resolved. The V end was cut by 6 bases, the J end by 3 bases, with 15 bases between. The germline gives CDR1 MNHNS, CDR2 SASEGT. The CDR3 has 15 residues. The DNA for the CDR3 is TGTGCCAGCAGGGCGCTAGATTATAACAATCAGCCCCAGCATTTT. Amino acid sequence: CASRALDYNNQPQHF.

The chain employs TRBV6-1 and TRBJ2-7, with TRBD1 identical over 7 bases. CDR3 size: 15 residues. Germline assignment: CDR1 MNHNS and CDR2 SASEGT. The V gene end was trimmed by 0 bases and the J gene end by 1 base; junction bases not matched to a gene: 3. CDR3 sequence (DNA): TGTGCCAGCAGTGAAGCCGGGACAGCGTCCTACGAGCAGTACTTC. Translation gives CASSEAGTASYEQYF.

A note on this clonotype: A read error is possible here, since a much larger clone lies one base away. CDR3 nucleotides: TGTGCCAGCAGATCCACGGGACAAACTAACTGTGGCTACACCTTC. It specifies CASRSTGQTNCGYTF. V usage is TRBV12-3 or TRBV12-4 and J usage is TRBJ1-2; weak D call: TRBD1 (6 bases). There are 15 residues in the CDR3.

In its sample, this clonotype was seen many times. The chain carries TRBV11-2 and TRBJ2-5; perhaps D is TRBD1 or TRBD2 (5 bases each). CDR1 and CDR2 from the germline V gene are SGHAT and FQNNGV. This CDR3 has 15 amino acids. V lost 2 bases and J 1 base, leaving 11 bases between the germline ends. The CDR3 DNA follows: TGTGCCAGCAGCTTAAGTATAGGGACCCAAGAGACCCAGTACTTC. This encodes CASSLSIGTQETQYF.

This sequence joins TRBV6-1 and TRBJ2-3; tentatively, D is TRBD2 (7 bases). The V end lost 2 bases, the J end lost 3 bases, and 15 bases lay between the germline ends. This CDR3 spans 16 amino acids. From germline, CDR1 is MNHNS and CDR2 SASEGT. The CDR3 protein is CASSEWLADSTDTQYF. The CDR3 bases are TGTGCCAGCAGTGAATGGCTAGCGGACAGTACAGATACGCAGTATTTT.

As regards this clonotype: Possible read error: a much larger clone is one base away. V and J are TRBV6-2 or TRBV6-3 and TRBJ1-2, with a weak D call TRBD1 (5 bases). The V gene's germline CDR1 is MNHEY and CDR2 SVGEGT. The V end was cut by 6 bases, the J end by 10 bases, with 15 bases between. CDR3 size: 12 residues. The chain's CDR3 is CASRGTARNYTF. For the CDR3, the DNA is TGTGCCAGCAGGGGGACGGCGCGAAACTACACCTTC.

This clonotype was seen only once. Since no conserved phenylalanine or tryptophan closes the CDR3, a read error is the likely cause. The chain couples TRBV11-2 to TRBJ2-1; D is undetermined. The CDR3 length is 13 residues. Germline CDR1 is SGHAT and CDR2 is FQNNGV. The CDR3 sequence: CASNLDESNEQFL. For the CDR3, the DNA is TGTGCCAGCAACTTAGACGAGTCCAATGAGCAGTTCCTC.

The rearrangement uses TRBV6-2 or TRBV6-3 and TRBJ2-7, with TRBD1 matching 11 bases. Germline values: CDR1 MNHEY, CDR2 SVGEGT. V shed 3 bases, J shed 6 bases, and the junction held 4 bases outside the gene matches. The CDR3 runs to 14 residues. Here the CDR3 reads CASSYGQGAFEQYF. In DNA, the CDR3 is TGTGCCAGCAGTTATGGACAGGGGGCCTTCGAGCAGTACTTC.

In this sample, this clonotype turned up many times. The rearrangement joins TRBV30 to TRBJ1-5; D is uncertain. Germline CDR1 and CDR2: GTSNPN and SVGIG (reference sequence). Trimming took 5 bases from V and 0 from J, leaving 14 bases between them. The CDR3 is 15 amino acids. CDR3: CAWGRGLTSNQPQHF. The CDR3 DNA follows: TGTGCCTGGGGCAGAGGACTCACTAGCAATCAGCCCCAGCATTTT.

The sample holds a few counts of this clonotype. This rearrangement joins TRBV6-5 to TRBJ1-2, with D possibly being TRBD1 (5 bases). This CDR3 has 13 amino acids. V lost 6 bases and J lost 5, with 13 bases in between. CDR1 MNHEY and CDR2 SVGAGI come from the germline V gene. The CDR3 nucleotides are TGTGCCAGCAGAAAGGGACGACATTATGGCTACACCTTC. This codes for CASRKGRHYGYTF.

The table lists this clonotype with a count of one. Germline is not matched at one junction end, which may reflect a read error. The chain recombines TRBV11-2 with TRBJ2-5; D is unresolved. Germline values: CDR1 SGHAT, CDR2 FQNNGV. The CDR3 sequence is 11 residues long. The CDR3 bases are TGTGACAGCAGCTTACAAGAGACCCATTACTTC. This translates into CDSSLQETHYF.

This clonotype was picked up many times. J is TRBJ2-3 and V is TRBV6-6; TRBD1 matches 7 bases. This CDR3 spans 15 amino acids. Germline lookup yields CDR1 MNHNY and CDR2 SVGAGI (reference sequence). The ends lost 5 bases at V and 0 bases at J; junction bases unmatched: 5. In DNA form, the CDR3 reads TGTGCCAGCAGTCGGGACAGTGCTAGCACAGATACGCAGTATTTT. Amino acid sequence: CASSRDSASTDTQYF.

The rearrangement joins TRBV6-2 or TRBV6-3 to TRBJ2-7; either TRBD1 or TRBD2 may supply D (7 bases each). The CDR3 extends over 18 amino acids. The V and J ends lost 0 bases and 3 bases respectively, with 21 bases between them. Germline values: CDR1 MNHEY, CDR2 SVGEGT. The CDR3 region is CASSYSTGGRGQFYEQYF. Written as DNA, the CDR3 is TGTGCCAGCAGTTACTCTACCGGGGGGAGGGGGCAATTCTACGAGCAGTACTTC.

This clonotype was observed a few times. The chain recombines TRBV5-1 with TRBJ2-3; the D gene is possibly TRBD2 (6 bases). This CDR3 is built from 15 residues. CDR1 is SGHRS, CDR2 YFSETQ, per germline. The V end was cut by 7 bases, the J end by 4 bases, with 19 bases between. CDR3 protein: CASQRDGSSPDTQYF. CDR3 in DNA: TGCGCCAGCCAAAGGGACGGGAGTAGCCCAGATACGCAGTATTTT. Full variable domain (rest looked up from reference TRBV5-1 and TRBJ2-3): KAGVTQTPRYLIKTRGQQVTLSCSPISGHRSVSWYQQTPGQGLQFLFEYFSETQRNKGNFPGRFSGRQFSNSRSEMNVSTLELGDSALYLCASQRDGSSPDTQYFGPGTRLTVL.

This clonotype occurred many times. This sequence joins TRBV6-5 and TRBJ1-5, with 7 bases lining up with TRBD1. This CDR3 is built from 15 residues. Germline V lookup: CDR1 MNHEY, CDR2 SVGAGI. J lost 5 bases, V lost 4 bases, and 8 bases had no gene match. CDR3 loop: CASSFLTGRDQPQHF. The CDR3 region has the DNA TGTGCCAGCAGTTTTTTGACAGGGAGGGATCAGCCCCAGCATTTT.

A remark on this clonotype: One end of the junction fails to match germline, which may point to a read error. V and J are TRBV14 and TRBJ2-3; TRBD1 matches at 7 bases. The CDR3 is 16 amino acids. Germline V gene data show CDR1 as SGHDN and CDR2 as FVKESK. DNA for the CDR3: TGTACCAGCAGCCAAACACGACAGGGCCGAGGAGATACGCAGTATTTT. Translating gives CTSSQTRQGRGDTQYF. The full variable domain, completed using reference TRBV14 and TRBJ2-3, is EAGVTQFPSHSVIEKGQTVTLRCDPISGHDNLYWYRRVMGKEIKFLLHFVKESKQDESGMPNNRFLAERTGGTYSTLKVQPAELEDSGVYFCTSSQTRQGRGDTQYFGPGTRLTVL.

The genes are TRBV11-2 and TRBJ1-1, with D unclear. The germline V gene encodes CDR1 SGHAT and CDR2 FQNNGV. This CDR3 has 15 amino acids. The V end lost 5 bases, the J end lost 6 bases, and 19 bases lay between the germline ends. This CDR3 reads CASSPNARLNAEAFF. In DNA, the CDR3 is TGTGCCAGCAGCCCGAACGCACGACTAAACGCTGAAGCTTTCTTT.

On this clonotype itself: A read error is possible here, since a much larger clone lies one base away. The chain is built from TRBV4-1 and TRBJ1-1; D perhaps matches TRBD1 (6 bases). Between the trimmed V and J ends, which lost 0 bases and 3 bases, there was a span of 11 bases. This CDR3 contains 15 residues. Germline loops: CDR1 MGHRA, CDR2 YSYEKL. In DNA, the CDR3 is TGCGCCAGCAGCCAAGATAGGACAGTCCACACTGAAGCTTTCTTT. Its protein is CASSQDRTVHTEAFF.

Ten or more counts support this clonotype. This chain joins TRBV4-1 and TRBJ1-1, with D perhaps matching TRBD1 (5 bases). Germline CDR1 is MGHRA and CDR2 is YSYEKL. V dropped 4 bases and J dropped 5 bases, with 11 bases sitting between them. This CDR3 is built from 13 residues. The CDR3 DNA follows: TGCGCCAGCAGCCCCCAAGAGGGGACTGAAGCTTTCTTT. Encoded protein: CASSPQEGTEAFF.

This clonotype has only one observation. A read error is possible here, since a much larger clone lies one base away. Because it lacks the conserved phenylalanine or tryptophan at the end, this CDR3 is likely a read error. DNA for the CDR3: TGTGCCAGCAGTTATGGGGTCGGGGAGACCCAGTACTCC. Protein product: CASSYGVGETQYS. The chain links TRBV6-5 to TRBJ2-5, with D unresolved. The CDR3 length is 13 residues. The germline gives CDR1 MNHEY, CDR2 SVGAGI. The ends were cut back, 3 bases at V and 5 bases at J, with 10 bases in the middle.